This T cell receptor beta chain was documented in a study of T cell repertoires in cytomegalovirus infection. For the study at large: Public TCR beta signatures marked donors with CMV infection and the matching HLA. General study findings and limits: The cumulative frequency of public TCR beta families distinguished individuals who carried CMV together with the relevant HLA. Dominating the ex vivo response were TCR beta clonotypes that were CMV-specific and HLA-C-restricted.

Note on this clonotype: No antigen is known for it.

TCRdb ran MiXCR on the reads and lists one entry per CDR3 protein. The table shows under 850,000 distinct CDR3 sequences, with around 35% occurring only once. Per the germline V gene, CDR1 is MNHEY and CDR2 is SVGEGT. This CDR3 contains 11 residues. V was cut by 6 bases and J by 6 bases, with 5 bases left in between. The source material was cultured PBMCs, sampled from culture after CMV antigen stimulation. This clonotype originated in a human donor in good health (CMV status not recorded). Some clones in this sample may be carry-over from other donors' samples. This chain joins TRBV6-2 or TRBV6-3 and TRBJ1-4; D gene unclear. The CDR3 DNA follows: TGTGCCAGCAGCCGCGATGAAAAACTGTTTTTT. Amino acids: CASSRDEKLFF.